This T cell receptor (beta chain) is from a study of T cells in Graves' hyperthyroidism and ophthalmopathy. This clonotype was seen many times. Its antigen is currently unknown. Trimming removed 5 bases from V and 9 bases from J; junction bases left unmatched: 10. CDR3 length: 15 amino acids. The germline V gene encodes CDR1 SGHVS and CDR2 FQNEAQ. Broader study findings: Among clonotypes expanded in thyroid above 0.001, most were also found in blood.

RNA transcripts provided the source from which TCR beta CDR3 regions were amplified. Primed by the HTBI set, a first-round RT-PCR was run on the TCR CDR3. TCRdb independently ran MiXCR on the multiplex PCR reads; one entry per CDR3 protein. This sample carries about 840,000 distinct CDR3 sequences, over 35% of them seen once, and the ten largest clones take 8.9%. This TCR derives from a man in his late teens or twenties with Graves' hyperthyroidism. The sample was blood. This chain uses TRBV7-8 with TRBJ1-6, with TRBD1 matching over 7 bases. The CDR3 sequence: CASSPRQGDGSPLHF. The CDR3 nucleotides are TGTGCCAGCAGCCCAAGGCAGGGGGATGGTTCACCCCTCCACTTT.